This note documents a single TCR beta chain sequence. These data come from a study of CD8 T cells in Susac syndrome. The CDR3 has 18 amino acids. V was trimmed by 5 bases and J by 0 bases, leaving 20 bases between them. CDR1 and CDR2 from the germline V gene are SEHNR and FQNEAQ (reference sequence). Random-hexamer reverse transcription was applied to roughly 0.5 to 1 ug RNA. Each CDR3 protein is one row after TCRdb ran MiXCR on the immunoSEQ multiplex PCR reads. The sample records about 73,000 distinct CDR3 sequences, around 96% being singletons. Sequenced input: CD8+ T cells from PBMCs. The V call is TRBV7-9, the J call TRBJ2-4, with D perhaps matching TRBD1 (6 bases). This TCR came from a human donor with multiple sclerosis. CDR3 sequence: CASSLLGTTDLAKNIQYF. CDR3 bases: TGTGCCAGCAGCCTCCTTGGGACAACTGACCTAGCCAAAAACATTCAGTACTTC.